The TCR beta chain described here comes from a study of cytomegalovirus exposure and HLA in healthy donors. The germline V gene encodes CDR1 MNHEY and CDR2 SVGAGI. Losses at the gene ends were 4 bases for V and 4 bases for J; bases not matched to a gene: 8. The CDR3 runs 15 residues. On this clone: What it binds is unknown.

Study-wide results and limits: Whilst most TCR sequences proved rare, a subset of public TCRs occurred across many donors. Upon later analysis, HLA-associated TCR beta chains proved more clonally expanded than other, equally common chains.

Amplification used 60 Vbeta primers and 13 Jbeta primers. TCRdb keeps only in-frame clones here, not all; method: immunoSEQ multiplex PCR. The repertoire has 150,000 or so clones, approximately 76% of them found once; the top ten carry roughly 2%. The chain combines TRBV6-5 with TRBJ2-7; the match to TRBD1 covers 9 bases. The origin of this receptor is a female donor in good health and CMV-seronegative. The sample consisted of PBMCs. In nucleotides, the CDR3 is TGTGCCAGCAGTTGGGGACAGGGAAGGGGTTACGAGCAGTACTTC. This encodes CASSWGQGRGYEQYF.